The subject of this entry is one T cell receptor beta chain. The table came from immunoSEQ multiplex PCR; TCRdb's copy has only in-frame clones and leaves some out. The data contain 40,000 to 60,000 clones, around 80% of them seen just once; the ten biggest clones take up 6.5% to 8%. This sample is part of a study of blood T cell repertoires in COVID-19. On the study more broadly: PBMCs, B-cell-depleted T cells, or T cells were the source of the cDNA or gDNA that made up the material.

The V gene end was trimmed by 3 bases and the J gene end by 6 bases; junction bases not matched to a gene: 1. The CDR3 has 13 amino acids. The germline V gene encodes CDR1 WNHNN and CDR2 SYGVQD (reference sequence). The source material was peripheral blood. The genes are TRBV10-1 and TRBJ2-1; 8 bases map to TRBD1. This TCR came from a human donor in a cohort sampled during active COVID-19. The CDR3 sequence: CASSDGQGNEQFF. CDR3 nucleotides: TGCGCCAGCAGTGACGGACAGGGCAATGAGCAGTTCTTC.